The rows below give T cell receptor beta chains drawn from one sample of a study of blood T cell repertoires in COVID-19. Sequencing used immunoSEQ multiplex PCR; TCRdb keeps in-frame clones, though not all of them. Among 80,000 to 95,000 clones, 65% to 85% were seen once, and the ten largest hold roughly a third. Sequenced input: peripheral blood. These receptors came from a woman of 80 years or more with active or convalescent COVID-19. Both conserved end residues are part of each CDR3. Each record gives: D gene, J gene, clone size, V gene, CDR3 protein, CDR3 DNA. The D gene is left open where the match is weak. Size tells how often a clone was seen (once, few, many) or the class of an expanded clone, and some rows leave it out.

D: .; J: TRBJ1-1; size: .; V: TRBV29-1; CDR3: CSVQAGEAFF; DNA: TGCAGCGTTCAGGCAGGGGAGGCTTTCTTT
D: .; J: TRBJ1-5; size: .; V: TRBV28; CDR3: CASSLSDSHQPQHF; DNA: TGTGCCAGCAGTTTATCCGACAGTCATCAGCCCCAGCATTTT
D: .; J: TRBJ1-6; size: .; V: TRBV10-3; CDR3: CAITSDRRNSPLHF; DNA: TGTGCCATCACTTCAGACAGGCGAAATTCACCCCTCCACTTT
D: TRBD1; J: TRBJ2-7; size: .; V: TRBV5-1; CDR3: CASSIQGGNSYEQYF; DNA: TGCGCCAGCAGCATACAGGGGGGAAACTCCTACGAGCAGTACTTC
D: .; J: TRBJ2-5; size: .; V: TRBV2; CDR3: CASSPDGTRKETQYF; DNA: TGTGCCAGCAGTCCCGACGGGACTCGGAAAGAGACCCAGTACTTC
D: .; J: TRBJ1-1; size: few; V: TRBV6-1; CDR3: CASSEARQVISAFF; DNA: TGTGCCAGCAGTGAAGCGAGACAGGTGATTTCGGCTTTCTTT
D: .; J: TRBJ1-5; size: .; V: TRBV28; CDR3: CASTGPNQPQHF; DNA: TGTGCCAGCACCGGTCCCAATCAGCCCCAGCATTTT
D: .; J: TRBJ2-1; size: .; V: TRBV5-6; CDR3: CASSAGRGIEQFF; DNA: TGTGCCAGCAGCGCGGGGAGAGGGATTGAGCAGTTCTTC
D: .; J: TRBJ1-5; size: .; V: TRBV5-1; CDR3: CASSLVDSLSQPQHF; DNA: TGCGCCAGCAGCTTGGTTGACAGTTTGAGCCAGCCCCAGCATTTT
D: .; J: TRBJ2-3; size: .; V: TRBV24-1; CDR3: CATSVLGGGDPTQYF; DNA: TGTGCCACCAGTGTCCTGGGTGGCGGGGACCCTACGCAGTATTTT
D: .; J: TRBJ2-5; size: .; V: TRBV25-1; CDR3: CASSEWRGRETQYF; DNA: TGTGCCAGCAGTGAATGGAGAGGGAGAGAGACCCAGTACTTC
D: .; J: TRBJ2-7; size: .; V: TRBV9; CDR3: CASSAGLAGYEQYF; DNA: TGTGCCAGCAGTGCGGGACTCGCGGGCTACGAGCAGTACTTC
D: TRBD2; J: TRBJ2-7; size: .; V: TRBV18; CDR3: CASSLAGDTYEQYF; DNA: TGTGCCAGCTCGCTAGCGGGAGACACCTACGAGCAGTACTTC
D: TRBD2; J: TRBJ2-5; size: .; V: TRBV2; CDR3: CASRDRRGGRETQYF; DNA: TGTGCCAGCAGGGACCGGCGGGGGGGGCGAGAGACCCAGTACTTC
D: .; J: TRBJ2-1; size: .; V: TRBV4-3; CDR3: CASSQERGVYNEQFF; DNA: TGCGCCAGCAGCCAAGAGCGGGGAGTCTACAATGAGCAGTTCTTC
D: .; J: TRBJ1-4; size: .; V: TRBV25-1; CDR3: CASSESSGYREKLFF; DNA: TGTGCCAGCAGTGAAAGTTCGGGGTATCGTGAAAAACTGTTTTTT
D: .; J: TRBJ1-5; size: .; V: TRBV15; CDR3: CATSPWQGNQPQHF; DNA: TGTGCCACCAGCCCTTGGCAGGGCAATCAGCCCCAGCATTTT
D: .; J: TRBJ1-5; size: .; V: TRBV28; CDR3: CATEDTDPRPQHF; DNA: TGTGCCACCGAGGACACAGACCCTCGTCCCCAGCATTTT
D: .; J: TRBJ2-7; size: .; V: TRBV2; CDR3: CASRVERSGEQYF; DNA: TGTGCCAGCAGGGTTGAGCGGAGTGGGGAGCAGTACTTC
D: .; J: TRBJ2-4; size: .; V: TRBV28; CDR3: CASSPRRHTQVGLVKNIQYF; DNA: TGTGCCAGCAGTCCACGAAGACATACACAGGTCGGGTTGGTCAAAAACATTCAGTACTTC
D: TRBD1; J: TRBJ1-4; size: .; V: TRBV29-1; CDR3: CSASQGALNEKLFF; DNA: TGCAGCGCATCACAGGGGGCGCTTAATGAAAAACTGTTTTTT
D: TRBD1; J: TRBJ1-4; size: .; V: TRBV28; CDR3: CASSSAGGSVANEKLFF; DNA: TGTGCCAGCAGTTCCGCAGGGGGGTCCGTAGCTAATGAAAAACTGTTTTTT
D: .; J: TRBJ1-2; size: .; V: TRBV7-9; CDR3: CASSHREGYTF; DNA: TGTGCCAGCAGCCACAGGGAAGGCTACACCTTC
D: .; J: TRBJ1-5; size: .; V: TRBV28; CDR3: CASTLGGARDQPQHF; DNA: TGTGCCAGCACCCTAGGGGGGGCAAGGGATCAGCCCCAGCATTTT
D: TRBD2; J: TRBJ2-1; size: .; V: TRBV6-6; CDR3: CASTGLAGGNEQFF; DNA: TGTGCCAGCACAGGACTAGCGGGCGGCAATGAGCAGTTCTTC
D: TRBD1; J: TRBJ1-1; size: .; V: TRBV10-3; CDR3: CAISGTGGDTEAFF; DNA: TGTGCCATCAGTGGAACAGGGGGGGACACTGAAGCTTTCTTT
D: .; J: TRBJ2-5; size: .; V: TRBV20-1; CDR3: CSASLRETQYF; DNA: TGCAGTGCTAGCCTCCGTGAGACCCAGTACTTC
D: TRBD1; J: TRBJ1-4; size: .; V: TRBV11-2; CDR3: CASSRGGTGGSNEKLFF; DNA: TGTGCCAGCAGCCGAGGCGGGACAGGGGGCTCGAATGAAAAACTGTTTTTT
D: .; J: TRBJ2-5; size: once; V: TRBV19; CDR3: CASSTLSRDETQYF; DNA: TGTGCCAGTAGTACCCTGTCCAGGGATGAGACCCAGTACTTC
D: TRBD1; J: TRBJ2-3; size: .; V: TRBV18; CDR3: CASSPRQGGTDTQYF; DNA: TGTGCCAGCTCACCCAGACAGGGGGGCACAGATACGCAGTATTTT
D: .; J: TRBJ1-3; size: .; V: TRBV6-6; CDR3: CASSPDSSGNTIYF; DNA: TGTGCCAGCAGCCCTGACAGTTCTGGAAACACCATATATTTT
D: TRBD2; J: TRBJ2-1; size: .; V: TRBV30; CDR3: CAWSRLGTSGSLFF; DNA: TGTGCCTGGAGTCGCCTGGGGACTAGCGGGAGTTTGTTCTTC
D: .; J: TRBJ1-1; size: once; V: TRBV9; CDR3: CASSVAHGDTEAFF; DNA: TGTGCCAGCAGCGTAGCCCACGGGGACACTGAAGCTTTCTTT
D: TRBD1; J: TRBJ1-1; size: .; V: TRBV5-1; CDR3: CASSLGQDAEAFF; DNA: TGCGCCAGCAGCCTGGGACAGGACGCTGAAGCTTTCTTT
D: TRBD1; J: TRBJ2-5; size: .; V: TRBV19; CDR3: CASRQGAVGTQYF; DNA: TGTGCCAGCAGACAGGGGGCCGTAGGGACCCAGTACTTC
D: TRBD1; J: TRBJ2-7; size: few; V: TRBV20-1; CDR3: CSASTGTGSSYEQYF; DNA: TGCAGTGCTAGTACCGGGACAGGGAGCTCCTACGAGCAGTACTTC
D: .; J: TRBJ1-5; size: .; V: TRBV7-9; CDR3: CASSREGNQPQHF; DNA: TGTGCCAGCAGCCGGGAGGGGAATCAGCCCCAGCATTTT
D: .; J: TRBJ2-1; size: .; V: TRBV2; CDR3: CASSELRGMSSYNEQFF; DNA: TGTGCCAGCAGTGAACTGCGCGGGATGAGCTCCTACAATGAGCAGTTCTTC
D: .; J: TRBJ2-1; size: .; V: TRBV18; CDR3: CASSSLTSLIHNEQFF; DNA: TGTGCCAGCTCATCCCTCACTAGTCTCATACACAATGAGCAGTTCTTC
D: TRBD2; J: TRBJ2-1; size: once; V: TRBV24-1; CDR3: CATSDPSGGANFNEQFF; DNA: TGTGCCACCAGTGACCCGAGCGGGGGGGCCAATTTTAATGAGCAGTTCTTC
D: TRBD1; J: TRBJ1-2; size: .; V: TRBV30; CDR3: CAWSRTGGAPYTF; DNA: TGTGCCTGGAGTCGGACAGGGGGCGCACCCTACACCTTC
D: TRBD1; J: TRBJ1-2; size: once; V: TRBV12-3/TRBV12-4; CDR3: CASRTGAIGYTF; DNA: TGTGCCAGCAGGACAGGGGCGATTGGCTACACCTTC
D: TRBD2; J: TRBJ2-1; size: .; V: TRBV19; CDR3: CASTPLAGATYNEQFF; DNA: TGTGCCAGTACCCCCCTAGCGGGGGCCACCTACAATGAGCAGTTCTTC
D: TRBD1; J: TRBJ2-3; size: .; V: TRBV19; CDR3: CASSSRGQTTDTQYF; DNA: TGTGCCAGTAGTAGCCGGGGACAGACGACAGATACGCAGTATTTT
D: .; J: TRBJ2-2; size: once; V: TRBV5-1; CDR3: CASSSGTLYTGELFF; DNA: TGCGCCAGCAGCTCCGGGACACTTTACACCGGGGAGCTGTTTTTT
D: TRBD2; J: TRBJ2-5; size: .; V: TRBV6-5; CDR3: CASSYDGRAGETQYF; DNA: TGTGCCAGCAGTTACGACGGGAGGGCCGGGGAGACCCAGTACTTC
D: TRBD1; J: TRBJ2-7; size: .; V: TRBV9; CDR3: CASSEGDRFYEQYF; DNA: TGTGCCAGCAGCGAGGGGGACAGGTTCTACGAGCAGTACTTC
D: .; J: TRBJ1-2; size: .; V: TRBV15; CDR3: CATSIQRTPQSTYGYTF; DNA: TGTGCCACCAGCATACAGCGGACCCCTCAATCAACTTATGGCTACACCTTC
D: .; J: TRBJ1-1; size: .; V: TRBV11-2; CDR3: CASSYSQTLNTEAFF; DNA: TGTGCCAGCAGTTATTCGCAGACTCTGAACACTGAAGCTTTCTTT
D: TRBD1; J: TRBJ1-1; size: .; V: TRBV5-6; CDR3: CASSRGTAAEAFF; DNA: TGTGCCAGCAGCCGCGGGACAGCGGCTGAAGCTTTCTTT